This T cell receptor (beta chain) was profiled in a study of blood T cell repertoires in COVID-19. Generated by immunoSEQ multiplex PCR, the TCRdb table keeps only in-frame clones and is missing some. The table includes 200,000 to 300,000 clones, about 93% detected once. The CDR3 spans 13 residues. Germline CDR1 SGHTA, CDR2 FQGTGA. V was cut by 5 bases and J by 5 bases, with 9 bases left in between. This chain uses TRBV7-3 with TRBJ1-4; the D is unclear. The clonotype was recovered from a young man with COVID-19, enrolled during active disease. The specimen sequenced was peripheral blood. The CDR3 region is CASSPGPNEKLFF. CDR3 bases: TGTGCCAGCAGCCCGGGTCCAAATGAAAAACTGTTTTTT.